This T cell receptor beta chain derives from a study of cytotoxic CD8 clonotypes in ibrutinib-treated CLL. TCRdb's table, derived via immunoSEQ multiplex PCR, lists solely in-frame clones and lacks some. The table records around 310,000 clones, roughly 85% of them present only once. Findings and caveats of the study: Clonality measured at baseline exceeded age-matched healthy donors, tracking circulating CD8+ T-cell counts. Clonality increased at ibrutinib response and stayed stable in sustained remission. At progression, however, it fell back toward baseline.

Concerning this clone itself: Antigen: not known.

With 0 bases clipped from V and 6 bases from J, the junction kept 6 bases outside the gene matches. The CDR3 loop spans 14 amino acids. Looked up from germline, CDR1 is SGHRS and CDR2 is YFSETQ. The chain links TRBV5-1 to TRBJ2-7, with 7 bases lining up with TRBD1. Sample: PBMCs, taken before ibrutinib treatment. This clonotype was obtained from a human donor with chronic lymphocytic leukemia. CDR3 sequence (DNA): TGCGCCAGCAGCTTGGACCTTGACAGGGCCGAGCAGTACTTC. Amino acids: CASSLDLDRAEQYF. Using reference TRBV5-1 and TRBJ2-7 for the parts outside the CDR3, the full variable domain is KAGVTQTPRYLIKTRGQQVTLSCSPISGHRSVSWYQQTPGQGLQFLFEYFSETQRNKGNFPGRFSGRQFSNSRSEMNVSTLELGDSALYLCASSLDLDRAEQYFGPGTRLTVT.